This TCR beta chain originates from a study of shared clonotypes between healthy human individuals. Study-level information: Samples came from a couple of female and three male donors aged 18 to 49.

V lost 4 bases and J lost 10; bases outside the gene matches: 4. Germline-derived CDR1 and CDR2 are DFQATT and SNEGSKA (reference sequence). This CDR3 is 11 amino acids long. Clones were sequenced by immunoSEQ multiplex PCR, and TCRdb holds only the in-frame ones, with some missing. The repertoire holds a few million clones, with just under 95% as singletons. The chain has TRBV20-1 and TRBJ1-1; 9 nucleotides line up with TRBD1. The TCR was taken from a man aged 18 to 30 in good health. Some clones in this sample may be carry-over from other donors' samples. The sequenced sample was naive CD4+ T cells from PBMCs. The subset: CD45RA+ positively selected. The CDR3 region is CSAKRGQGAFF. As DNA, the CDR3 is TGCAGTGCTAAGAGGGGACAGGGAGCTTTCTTT.